This TCR beta chain was captured in a study of blood T cell repertoires in COVID-19. Study-wide background: COVID-19 samples, acute and convalescent, were from the United States, Italy and Spain. PBMCs, B-cell-depleted T cells, or T cells were the source of the cDNA or gDNA that made up the material.

Original analysis: Counts of nucleated cells, estimated from reference gene primer amplification, were obtained. The protocol was immunoSEQ multiplex PCR, while the TCRdb copy is restricted to in-frame clones and leaves out a portion. D and trimming were read from the DNA, whereas the V and J calls and clone size are those reported in that table. Among approximately 74,000 clones, 75% to 80% were seen once, and the ten largest hold around 47%. The sequenced material came from peripheral blood. This receptor was obtained from a human donor in a cohort sampled during active COVID-19.

CDR3 bases: TGTGCCAGCGTGACCTCGACAGGGGGATTTTACGAGCAGTACTTC. Translating it yields CASVTSTGGFYEQYF. The rearrangement joins TRBV6-6 to TRBJ2-7; TRBD1 agrees at 9 bases. CDR3 length: 15 amino acids. The germline CDR1 and CDR2 sequences are MNHNY and SVGAGI (reference sequence). J was trimmed by 4 bases and V by 8 bases; bases with no gene match: 12.